The present entry profiles one T cell receptor beta chain with its context. No antigen is known for it. Trimming removed 3 bases from V and 5 bases from J; junction bases left unmatched: 10. Germline-derived CDR1 and CDR2 are SGDLS and YYNGEE. The CDR3 contains 15 residues. TCRdb's copy holds only in-frame clones and misses some; the assay was immunoSEQ multiplex PCR. Here the sample spans tens of thousands of clones, nearly 97% being singletons. This record comes from a study of Tregs in tolerant kidney transplant recipients. As for the study in general: Recipient cells were told from donor cells by antibody staining.

General study findings and limits: No direct test of biological reproducibility was done here.

Sequenced sample: Tregs from blood cultured with allogeneic cells. The TCR originated in a human donor in good health. The chain couples TRBV9 to TRBJ1-1; 7 positions agree with TRBD1. The CDR3 is CASSAGGQARTEAFF. The CDR3 coding sequence is TGTGCCAGCAGCGCCGGCGGACAGGCGAGGACTGAAGCTTTCTTT. Filled out from reference TRBV9 and TRBJ1-1, the complete variable domain reads DSGVTQTPKHLITATGQRVTLRCSPRSGDLSVYWYQQSLDQGLQFLIQYYNGEERAKGNILERFSAQQFPDLHSELNLSSLELGDSALYFCASSAGGQARTEAFFGQGTRLTVV.